This entry is about one TCR beta chain. Its specificity is unknown. Trimming cost V 3 bases and J 0 bases, with 12 bases left between them. The CDR3 consists of 15 residues. Germline V gene data show CDR1 as SNHLY and CDR2 as FYNNEI. The source of the sample is a study of cytomegalovirus exposure and HLA in healthy donors. Study-wide results and limits: Among TCR beta chains, those listed as cytomegalovirus-associated numbered about 160. Per a later analysis, 16,951 TCR beta sequences showed association with HLA alleles at 0.05 false discovery rate. Most of the TCR beta V segments (in an earlier analysis) were productive either about 87% or about 30% of the time.

The PCR contained 60 Vbeta and 13 Jbeta primers. This table comes from immunoSEQ multiplex PCR, and its TCRdb copy is limited to in-frame clones, with some not included. The table shows 150,000 to 200,000 clones, with 75% occurring only once. Sequenced sample: PBMCs. This clonotype was sampled from a woman between 35 and 50 years old in good health and CMV-seropositive. The gene calls are TRBV2 and TRBJ2-7; D is ambiguous. CDR3 sequence: CASSDRPINSYEQYF. The CDR3 nucleotides are TGTGCCAGCAGTGATCGTCCTATTAACTCCTACGAGCAGTACTTC.